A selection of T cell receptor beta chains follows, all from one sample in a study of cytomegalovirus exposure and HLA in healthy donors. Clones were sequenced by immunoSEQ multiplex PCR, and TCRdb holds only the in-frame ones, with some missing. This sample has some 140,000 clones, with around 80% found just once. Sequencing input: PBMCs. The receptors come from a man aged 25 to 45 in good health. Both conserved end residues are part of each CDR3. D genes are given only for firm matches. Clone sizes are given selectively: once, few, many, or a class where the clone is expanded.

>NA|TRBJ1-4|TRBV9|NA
CASSVDIRTNEKLFF
TGTGCCAGCAGCGTCGACATCAGGACTAATGAAAAACTGTTTTTT
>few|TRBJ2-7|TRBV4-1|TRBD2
CASSQVRTGGSSYEQYF
TGCGCCAGCAGCCAAGTTCGGACGGGAGGCAGCTCCTACGAGCAGTACTTC
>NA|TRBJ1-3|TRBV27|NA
CASSAGGFSGNTIYF
TGTGCCAGCAGTGCGGGGGGCTTCTCTGGAAACACCATATATTTT
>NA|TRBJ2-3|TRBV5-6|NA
CASSLVSASSTDTQYF
TGTGCCAGCAGCTTGGTGTCGGCTAGCAGTACAGATACGCAGTATTTT
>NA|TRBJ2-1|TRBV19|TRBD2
CASSMVAGGVEQFF
TGTGCCAGTAGTATGGTAGCGGGAGGGGTTGAGCAGTTCTTC
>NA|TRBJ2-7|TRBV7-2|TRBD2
CASSRGTSGSVDEQYF
TGTGCCAGCAGCCGGGGGACTAGCGGGAGCGTTGATGAGCAGTACTTC
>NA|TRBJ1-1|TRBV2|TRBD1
CASSEAGIQQGAEAFF
TGTGCCAGCAGTGAAGCAGGGATCCAACAGGGGGCTGAAGCTTTCTTT
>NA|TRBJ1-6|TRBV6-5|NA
CASSYGSNSPLHF
TGTGCCAGCAGTTACGGCTCAAATTCACCCCTCCACTTT
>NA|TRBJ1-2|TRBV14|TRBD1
CASSQERGPGDGYTF
TGTGCCAGCAGCCAAGAAAGGGGGCCCGGTGATGGCTACACCTTC
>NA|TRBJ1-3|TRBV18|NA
CASSPAQGFSGNTIYF
TGTGCCAGCTCACCAGCTCAGGGGTTCTCTGGAAACACCATATATTTT
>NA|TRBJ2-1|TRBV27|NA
CASSWEVSSYNEQFF
TGTGCCAGCAGTTGGGAGGTTAGCAGCTACAATGAGCAGTTCTTC
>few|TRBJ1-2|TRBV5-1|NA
CASSYRSGANYGYTF
TGCGCCAGCAGCTACCGTTCCGGGGCTAACTATGGCTACACCTTC
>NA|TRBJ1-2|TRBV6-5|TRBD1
CASSYAPTGDGYTF
TGTGCCAGCAGTTACGCACCGACAGGGGATGGCTACACCTTC
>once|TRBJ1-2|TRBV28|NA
CASSFGAVYGYTF
TGTGCCAGCAGTTTTGGGGCAGTCTATGGCTACACCTTC
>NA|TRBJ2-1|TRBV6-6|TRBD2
CASSYGTSSFF
TGTGCCAGCAGTTACGGGACTAGTTCATTCTTC
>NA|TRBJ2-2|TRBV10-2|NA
CASSQGGELFF
TGCGCCAGCAGCCAGGGAGGGGAGCTGTTTTTT
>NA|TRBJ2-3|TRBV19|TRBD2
CASSIDLSGLAGIPISTDTQYF
TGTGCCAGTAGTATAGATCTATCGGGACTAGCGGGAATCCCAATCAGCACAGATACGCAGTATTTT
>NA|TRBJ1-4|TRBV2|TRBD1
CASRRTGRNEKLFF
TGTGCCAGCAGACGGACAGGGCGGAACGAAAAACTGTTTTTT
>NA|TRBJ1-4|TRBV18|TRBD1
CASSTKLDRDLGSTTNEKLFF
TGTGCCAGCTCAACGAAACTAGACAGGGACCTCGGGAGCACAACTAATGAAAAACTGTTTTTT
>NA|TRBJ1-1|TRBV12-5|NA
CASGTDLNTEAFF
TGTGCTAGTGGTACAGACCTGAACACTGAAGCTTTCTTT
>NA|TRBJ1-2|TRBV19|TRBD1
CASSIGTGFDGYTF
TGTGCCAGTAGTATAGGGACAGGGTTTGATGGCTACACCTTC
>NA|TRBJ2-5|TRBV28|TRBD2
CASSALAGVGEQYF
TGTGCCAGCAGTGCGCTAGCGGGAGTGGGTGAGCAGTACTTC
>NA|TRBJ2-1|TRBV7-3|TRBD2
CASSPAGTSFGFGQFF
TGTGCCAGCAGCCCAGCCGGGACTAGTTTCGGTTTTGGGCAGTTCTTC